These 21 T cell receptor beta chains share one sample of origin, sequenced in a study of blood T cell repertoires in COVID-19 (dated by TCRdb to about 2020). Library prep was done by the immunoSEQ multiplex PCR assay. What TCRdb holds here is the immuneACCESS table cut down to in-frame rearrangements. Part of the clones is not present; checked against another copy, under half of the missing clones reflect an unresolved V gene, and the others are unexplained. The table for this sample lists approximately 170,000 clones; roughly 90% of them were counted only once. The top ten hold roughly 5.3% of the sample. What was sequenced was peripheral blood. Receptors originate from a young man with COVID-19, enrolled during active disease.

V and J are TRBV13 and TRBJ2-1; D remains ambiguous. CDR3 length: 12 amino acids. Germline CDR1 is PRHDT and CDR2 is FYEKMQ (reference sequence). Trimming took 6 bases from V and 8 from J, leaving 11 bases between them. DNA for the CDR3: TGTGCCAGCAGAGCCTCCGGAGATGAGCAGTTCTTC. Translating it yields CASRASGDEQFF.

The chain employs TRBV28 and TRBJ2-3; 8 nucleotides match TRBD1. V shed 5 bases and J 0 bases; nucleotides not matched to a gene: 10. The CDR3 has 17 residues. Germline-derived CDR1 and CDR2 are MDHEN and SYDVKM. CDR3 amino acids: CASSPPARQGSTDTQYF. Here the CDR3 DNA reads TGTGCCAGCAGTCCACCCGCGAGACAGGGGAGCACAGATACGCAGTATTTT.

This clone was detected only once. The V and J genes are TRBV6-5 and TRBJ2-7; 7 positions match TRBD1. The CDR3 consists of 15 residues. Losses at the gene ends were 5 bases for V and 0 bases for J; bases not matched to a gene: 7. Germline-derived CDR1 and CDR2 are MNHEY and SVGAGI. CDR3 coding DNA: TGTGCCAGCAGTCGGAATTGGGACAGCTCCTACGAGCAGTACTTC. It translates to CASSRNWDSSYEQYF.

The rearrangement uses TRBV12-3 or TRBV12-4 and TRBJ2-2; 8 bases are shared with TRBD1. Unmatched junction bases numbered 4, after V lost 6 bases and J lost 7 bases. CDR3 length: 13 amino acids. Written as DNA, the CDR3 is TGTGCCAGCAGCAGGGGGCGGGACGGGGAGCTGTTTTTT. This encodes CASSRGRDGELFF.

V and J are TRBV27 and TRBJ1-1; maybe TRBD1 (6 bases). The CDR3 has 14 amino acids. Germline CDR1 and CDR2: MNHEY and SMNVEV (reference sequence). V was shortened by 5 bases and J by 5 bases, with 15 bases between the two germline ends. In nucleotides, the CDR3 is TGTGCCAGCAGTCCCTCTGCCGGGACAACTGAAGCTTTCTTT. Translated: CASSPSAGTTEAFF.

This chain joins TRBV7-9 and TRBJ1-3; possibly TRBD1 for D (6 bases). V lost 6 bases, J lost 0 bases, and 15 bases lay in between. Per the germline V gene, CDR1 is SEHNR and CDR2 is FQNEAQ (reference sequence). The CDR3 is 16 residues long. This CDR3 is CASRPGTFSSGNTIYF. The CDR3 DNA follows: TGTGCCAGCAGGCCCGGGACATTCAGCTCTGGAAACACCATATATTTT.

Comment on this clone: The sample has other DNA sequences that encode this CDR3 too. The CDR3 DNA sequence: TGTGCCAGCAGTTTGGACAGGGGGAATCAGCCCCAGCATTTT. It codes for CASSLDRGNQPQHF. This rearrangement joins TRBV2 to TRBJ1-5, with TRBD1 matching 10 bases. CDR3 size: 14 residues. V lost 5 bases to trimming and J lost 4 bases; unmatched junction nucleotides: 2. Germline assignment: CDR1 SNHLY and CDR2 FYNNEI.

The sample holds one count of this clone. The rearrangement links TRBV6-1 to TRBJ2-7; D gene uncertain. Germline values: CDR1 MNHNS, CDR2 SASEGT. The V gene lost 3 bases and the J gene lost 10 bases, with 16 bases spanning the gap. CDR3 length: 13 residues. CDR3 amino acids: CASSEWALLVQYF. The CDR3 nucleotides are TGTGCCAGCAGTGAGTGGGCCCTTTTAGTACAGTACTTC.

This sequence joins TRBV10-3 and TRBJ1-3, with D possibly TRBD1 on 5 matching bases. V lost 5 bases and J lost 4, with 21 bases in between. Germline V CDR1 and CDR2: ENHRY, SYGVKD. The CDR3 length is 17 residues. The CDR3 region has the DNA TGTGCCATCAGTAATCCACCGGACATCCCCCTGGGAAACACCATATATTTT. It is translated as CAISNPPDIPLGNTIYF.

The chain couples TRBV5-5 to TRBJ2-7; the D gene is possibly TRBD2 (6 bases). V was shortened by 4 bases and J by 3 bases, with 14 bases between the two germline ends. CDR1 is SGHKS, CDR2 YYEKEE, per germline (reference sequence). This CDR3 comprises 14 residues. CDR3 residues: CASSRGGSLYEQYF. The CDR3, as DNA: TGTGCCAGCAGCCGGGGAGGCAGCCTCTACGAGCAGTACTTC.

The rearrangement joins TRBV10-3 to TRBJ2-7, with 8 bases that match TRBD2. V lost 10 bases, J lost 6 bases, and 11 bases stayed unmatched. This CDR3 is 13 amino acids long. Germline assignment: CDR1 ENHRY and CDR2 SYGVKD. The CDR3 DNA sequence: TGTGCCACCTGGACTGGGACTAGTATCGAGCAGTACTTC. As protein: CATWTGTSIEQYF.

The gene calls are TRBV27 and TRBJ2-7; D perhaps matches TRBD2 (6 bases). V was cut by 4 bases and J by 3 bases, with 10 bases left in between. CDR1 and CDR2 from the germline V gene are MNHEY and SMNVEV (reference sequence). The length of the CDR3 is 13 residues. DNA for the CDR3: TGTGCCAGCAGTTGGGGACTTCTCTACGAGCAGTACTTC. Translation: CASSWGLLYEQYF.

This clone came up a few times. The J gene is TRBJ2-1, the V gene TRBV28, with a tentative D call TRBD2 (5 bases). This CDR3 contains 14 residues. Germline V CDR1 and CDR2: MDHEN, SYDVKM. The V end lost 5 bases, the J end lost 13 bases, and 21 bases lay between the germline ends. CDR3 DNA sequence: TGTGCCAGCAGTACCGGGATCCCAGGATTGGTCCAGTTCTTC. Translated, it gives CASSTGIPGLVQFF.

This clone came up once. CDR3: CASSYSNQGGDTEAFF. CDR3 bases: TGTGCCAGCAGTTACTCGAATCAGGGAGGGGACACTGAAGCTTTCTTT. The J gene is TRBJ1-1, the V gene TRBV6-5; weak D call: TRBD1 (5 bases). The CDR3 sequence is 16 residues long. Germline values: CDR1 MNHEY, CDR2 SVGAGI. Trimming took 0 bases from V and 3 from J, leaving 14 bases between them.

The V gene is TRBV6-2 or TRBV6-3, the J gene TRBJ2-3, with TRBD1 matching 7 bases. This CDR3 comprises 15 residues. Germline V gene lookup returns CDR1 MNHEY and CDR2 SVGEGT. The trim removed 6 bases at V and 2 bases at J, leaving 8 bases unmatched. Written as DNA, the CDR3 is TGTGCCAGCAGCCGGGACAGTGGCGACACAGATACGCAGTATTTT. Protein sequence: CASSRDSGDTDTQYF.

V gene TRBV7-8 combines with J gene TRBJ2-7; 14 bases align to TRBD2. The germline CDR1 and CDR2 sequences are SGHVS and FQNEAQ. Trimming cost V 5 bases and J 5 bases; bases outside gene matches: 5. The CDR3 runs to 15 residues. CDR3 protein: CASSRGTSGSHEQYF. CDR3 coding DNA: TGTGCCAGCAGCCGAGGGACTAGCGGGAGCCACGAGCAGTACTTC.

This chain joins TRBV30 and TRBJ2-7; 12 positions agree with TRBD2. The CDR3 is 16 amino acids. Germline V CDR1 and CDR2: GTSNPN, SVGIG (reference sequence). The V and J ends lost 2 bases and 3 bases, in that order; junction bases with no gene match: 8. The CDR3 sequence is CAWSRTSGMIIYEQYF. DNA of the CDR3: TGTGCCTGGAGTCGGACTAGCGGGATGATAATCTACGAGCAGTACTTC.

V and J are TRBV7-2 and TRBJ2-7; possible D gene TRBD1, 6 bases. Germline V CDR1 and CDR2: SGHTA, FQGNSA. The V and J ends lost 5 bases and 7 bases respectively, with 9 bases between them. The CDR3 consists of 11 residues. The CDR3 bases are TGTGCCAGCAGCCCGCAGGGGGAGCAGTACTTC. The encoded protein is CASSPQGEQYF.

The chain joins TRBV5-4 to TRBJ1-2; the D gene is possibly TRBD1 (6 bases). Germline CDR1 and CDR2: SGHNT and YYREEE (reference sequence). Trimming pared 0 bases from V and 5 bases from J, leaving 14 bases between. The CDR3 contains 15 residues. CDR3: CASSLAGRGQYGYTF. DNA of the CDR3: TGTGCCAGCAGCTTGGCGGGGAGGGGACAATATGGCTACACCTTC.

V and J are TRBV9 and TRBJ2-2; 13 nucleotides agree with TRBD2. Looked up from germline, CDR1 is SGDLS and CDR2 is YYNGEE. The CDR3 totals 17 residues. The V gene end was trimmed by 4 bases and the J gene end by 7 bases; junction bases not matched to a gene: 10. The CDR3 is CASSLGLAGEIDGELFF. In DNA form, the CDR3 reads TGTGCCAGCAGCCTCGGACTAGCGGGAGAAATCGACGGGGAGCTGTTTTTT. Based on the CDR3 plus reference TRBV9 and TRBJ2-2, the full variable domain is DSGVTQTPKHLITATGQRVTLRCSPRSGDLSVYWYQQSLDQGLQFLIQYYNGEERAKGNILERFSAQQFPDLHSELNLSSLELGDSALYFCASSLGLAGEIDGELFFGEGSRLTVL.

This chain links TRBV28 with TRBJ1-2; D ambiguous. The CDR3 has 13 residues. Deletions cut 3 bases from V and 7 bases from J, with 12 bases between. The V gene's germline CDR1 is MDHEN and CDR2 SYDVKM. CDR3 region: CASSFYLGSGYTF. The DNA of the CDR3 is TGTGCCAGCAGTTTTTACCTCGGTAGTGGCTACACCTTC.